This T cell receptor (beta chain) comes out of a study of blood T cell repertoires in COVID-19. Study overall: Some COVID-19 samples were acute and others convalescent; all came from the United States, Italy and Spain. Sources were T cells, B-cell-depleted T cells, or PBMCs; the material itself was cDNA or gDNA.

Libraries were prepared by immunoSEQ multiplex PCR; TCRdb keeps only in-frame clonotypes and omits some of them. The table shows roughly 190,000 clones, with more than 75% occurring only once. The CDR3 length is 18 residues. After removal of 0 bases from V and 0 bases from J, the junction contained 8 bases not matched to a gene. In germline, CDR1 is LNHDA, CDR2 SQIVND (reference sequence). This chain uses TRBV19 with TRBJ2-1, with 7 bases that match TRBD2. This clonotype was sampled from a human donor in a cohort sampled during active COVID-19. Material: peripheral blood. The CDR3 bases are TGTGCCAGTAGTATAGACGGGTGGTCGGGGGGCTCCTACAATGAGCAGTTCTTC. This translates into CASSIDGWSGGSYNEQFF.